This TCR beta chain was identified in a study of shared clonotypes between healthy human individuals (dated by TCRdb to 2020 to 2022). In the study overall: A couple of women and a few men aged 18 to 49 years were included in the cohort. For each donor, three plates each were used for CD4 naive and CD4 memory, two plates were used for CD8 naive, and one plate was used for CD8 memory. Blood TCR repertoires of five healthy adults were deeply sequenced to estimate repertoire size and the extent of clonotype sharing between individuals. Between about 0.8 and 9 billion PBMCs per donor were obtained by leukapheresis. To increase sequencing depth and limit assay-specific biases, TCR repertoire library preparation and sequencing were carried out by different laboratories using diverse techniques. Beyond this particular receptor, the publication reports: The small number of donors limited the genetic and exposure-history diversity represented. Only blood was sampled, and tissue TCR repertoires likely differ from those in blood. Naive subsets generally had larger estimated clonotype richness than memory subsets did. Based on pairwise subsampling, the degree of clonotype sharing among donors was expected to be affected by sequencing depth. Higher generation probabilities were observed for clonotypes shared by all four sorted-subset donors than for non-shared clonotypes. When several donors were compared, the shared fraction of clonotypes was about 5% for naive CD4, around 4% for naive CD8, roughly 2.5% for memory CD4, and 0.35% to 0.4% for memory CD8. Even with the large sequencing depth, rarefaction of the sorted-subset datasets indicated that sequencing was incomplete.

This clone has only one observation. No antigen is known for it. No base-level quality is on record; no much larger clone is a single base apart. Using the deep immunoSEQ assay, TCR CDR3 regions were amplified from genomic DNA by multiplex PCR. Extracted genomic DNA from each cell subset was spread evenly across all wells of several immunoSEQ 96-well plates, with each plate serving as a replicate. For sorted subsets, roughly 190 ng of genomic DNA, equivalent to tens of thousands of T cell genomes, went into each replicate PCR. The purified libraries were quantified using a Qubit 3.0 fluorometer, sized with a Bioanalyzer 2100, and then quantified again using the KAPA Library Quantification kit. Every immunoSEQ 96-well plate was sequenced on a separate single-read 150-cycle Illumina NextSeq 550 flow cell. The source study handled its data this way. Because only junctional sequences without quality scores were contained in the immunoSEQ output, filtering matching that applied to full-length reads could not be performed. To assign V/J genes and CDR3, sequences were annotated using PyIR, a Python wrapper for IgBLAST v1.9, with IMGT germline references. Reads with weak V/J assignments (E-value above 1e-6), missing CDR3, stop codons, out-of-frame junctions, or ambiguous translated residues were removed. V3J clonotypes were defined by identical inferred V gene, J gene, and CDR3 amino acid sequence. Percentage overlap between repertoires was computed as shared unique clonotypes divided by the size of the smaller repertoire. Three approaches were used to assess repertoire richness: RTK rarefaction, the Chao1 estimator, and Recon v2.1 estimates of unobserved clonotypes. For all TCRbeta clonotypes obtained by the gDNA method from several donors, generation probabilities were computed with OLGA. The table comes from immuneACCESS by way of TCRdb, which keeps in-frame sequences with V and J called. Part of the clones is missing from these tables; in studies checked, under half for an unresolved V gene and the rest for unknown reasons. From that table come the V and J calls and clone size; the DNA was used to work out D and trimming. This sample gives more than 600,000 clones in total; around 90% of them show up just once. The ten biggest clones cover approximately 24% of the sample.

For this chain, trimming is 4 bases at the V end and 3 bases at the J end, and the number of junction bases without a gene match is 12. The germline V gene encodes CDR1 SEHNR and CDR2 FQNEAQ (reference sequence). From cysteine to phenylalanine, the CDR3 is 16 amino acids long. Only the CDR3 DNA is retained, 48 bases long and in frame from the first base. CD8 naive samples consisted of CD45RO-negative cells that were positively selected for CCR7, yielding a CD45RA+CCR7+ population without TemRA cells. The donors were healthy, HIV-negative adults who had no recently reported acute infections or vaccinations. Every donor was a Caucasian adult living in Nashville, Tennessee, USA. Blood was obtained by leukapheresis, after which PBMCs were separated by Ficoll-Histopaque density gradient centrifugation and cryopreserved in liquid nitrogen vapor phase. Analytical flow cytometry was used to check the purity and quantity of every magnetically sorted T cell population. Genomic DNA was isolated from each sorted fraction and quantified by UV absorbance on a Nanodrop 2000c.

Recombination joined TRBV7-9 with TRBJ2-7; TRBD2 fits 7 bases in the junction. The receptor was derived from a man aged 30 to 45 in good health. The sequenced sample was naive CD8+ T cells sorted from blood. This specimen's cell subset or site label, per the study, means: CD45RA+CCR7+. CDR3 reads: CASSSRSGITYYEQYF. The sequenced DNA is TGTGCCAGCAGCTCGAGAAGCGGGATCACATACTACGAGCAGTACTTC.